This is a list of T cell receptor beta chains from one sample in a study of T cells after yellow fever vaccination. TCRdb fed the 5' RACE reads into MiXCR, producing one record per CDR3 protein. The table lists roughly 330,000 distinct CDR3 sequences, 3% to 4.5% of them singletons. The sequencing used PBMCs, collected 5 days after the yellow fever booster vaccination. These receptors were obtained from a man aged 18 to 29 who received the YFV17D yellow fever vaccine. Each CDR3 is given with its conserved first and last residue. D genes are given only for firm matches. Rows give clone size only sometimes, using once, few, many, or a class for an expanded clone.

CDR3nt: TGTGCCAGCAGCTTAGCTCGCAGCAACAATGAGCAGTTCTTC
CDR3aa: CASSLARSNNEQFF
abundance: -
v_gene: TRBV7-2
d_gene: -
len: 14
j_gene: TRBJ2-1

CDR3nt: TGCGCCAGCCAACAGATGGGGGGGAATGTGGACACTGAAGCTTTCTTT
CDR3aa: CASQQMGGNVDTEAFF
abundance: -
v_gene: TRBV5-1
d_gene: -
len: 16
j_gene: TRBJ1-1

CDR3nt: TGTGCCAGCAGTTACCCCGGGGAGCTGTTTTTT
CDR3aa: CASSYPGELFF
abundance: many
v_gene: TRBV6-2/TRBV6-3
d_gene: -
len: 11
j_gene: TRBJ2-2

CDR3nt: TGTGCCAGCAGTTACGAGGCAGACTACGAGCAGTACTTC
CDR3aa: CASSYEADYEQYF
abundance: many
v_gene: TRBV6-2/TRBV6-3
d_gene: -
len: 13
j_gene: TRBJ2-7

CDR3nt: TGTGCCAGCAGTTACCTGGGATACACTGAAGCTTTCTTT
CDR3aa: CASSYLGYTEAFF
abundance: -
v_gene: TRBV6-6
d_gene: -
len: 13
j_gene: TRBJ1-1

CDR3nt: TGTGCCAGCAGCTCTACCGGGAGGGCAGAGTACTACAATGAGCAGTTCTTC
CDR3aa: CASSSTGRAEYYNEQFF
abundance: -
v_gene: TRBV7-3
d_gene: TRBD2
len: 17
j_gene: TRBJ2-1

CDR3nt: TGTGCCAGCAGCGGGGGGACAGGCAAGAACACTGAAGCTTTCTTT
CDR3aa: CASSGGTGKNTEAFF
abundance: few
v_gene: TRBV5-5
d_gene: TRBD1
len: 15
j_gene: TRBJ1-1

CDR3nt: TGTGCCAGCAGCCCCAGGCGGGGTGTCTCGCTGCTCGATGGCTACACCTTC
CDR3aa: CASSPRRGVSLLDGYTF
abundance: -
v_gene: TRBV7-9
d_gene: -
len: 17
j_gene: TRBJ1-2

CDR3nt: TGCGCCAGCAGCGACAGGGGGTACAATGAGCAGTTCTTC
CDR3aa: CASSDRGYNEQFF
abundance: many
v_gene: TRBV5-1
d_gene: TRBD1
len: 13
j_gene: TRBJ2-1

CDR3nt: TGTGCCAGCTCAGTCGGGGCAAACACTGAAGCTTTCTTT
CDR3aa: CASSVGANTEAFF
abundance: many
v_gene: TRBV18
d_gene: -
len: 13
j_gene: TRBJ1-1

CDR3nt: TGCGCCAGCAGCTTGTTAAGCAGGGGGGTTTCTGAGCAGTTCTTC
CDR3aa: CASSLLSRGVSEQFF
abundance: few
v_gene: TRBV5-1
d_gene: -
len: 15
j_gene: TRBJ2-1

CDR3nt: TGTGCCAGCAGCTTAGTACAGGGAGGGGGAAACACCATATATTTT
CDR3aa: CASSLVQGGGNTIYF
abundance: -
v_gene: TRBV7-6
d_gene: -
len: 15
j_gene: TRBJ1-3

CDR3nt: TGTGCCAGCAGCTTGGCTAGCGGGGTTGGAGATACGCAGTATTTT
CDR3aa: CASSLASGVGDTQYF
abundance: many
v_gene: TRBV7-6
d_gene: TRBD2
len: 15
j_gene: TRBJ2-3

CDR3nt: TGTGCCAGAAAGCGACACCTCAATGAGCAGTTCTTC
CDR3aa: CARKRHLNEQFF
abundance: many
v_gene: TRBV6-2/TRBV6-3
d_gene: -
len: 12
j_gene: TRBJ2-1

CDR3nt: TGCAGCGTTGAAACAGGAAACATTCAGTACTTC
CDR3aa: CSVETGNIQYF
abundance: many
v_gene: TRBV29-1
d_gene: -
len: 11
j_gene: TRBJ2-4

CDR3nt: TGTGCCAGCAGCCTCACAGGAACCCAAGAGACCCAGTACTTC
CDR3aa: CASSLTGTQETQYF
abundance: many
v_gene: TRBV5-4
d_gene: -
len: 14
j_gene: TRBJ2-5

CDR3nt: TGCGCCAGCAAGAGGGGGCAGGGAGATACGCAGTATTTT
CDR3aa: CASKRGQGDTQYF
abundance: -
v_gene: TRBV5-1
d_gene: TRBD1
len: 13
j_gene: TRBJ2-3

CDR3nt: TGTGCCAGCAGTTGGGGGGCGGCTTCCGTTCTCACCGGGGAGCTGTTTTTT
CDR3aa: CASSWGAASVLTGELFF
abundance: few
v_gene: TRBV27
d_gene: -
len: 17
j_gene: TRBJ2-2

CDR3nt: TGTGCCAGCAGCTTTGATTCATCTGAAGCTTTCTTT
CDR3aa: CASSFDSSEAFF
abundance: few
v_gene: TRBV7-9
d_gene: -
len: 12
j_gene: TRBJ1-1

CDR3nt: TGTGCCAGCAGCCCATTGGGACTAGTCTCATCCGATACGCAGTATTTT
CDR3aa: CASSPLGLVSSDTQYF
abundance: many
v_gene: TRBV5-5
d_gene: TRBD2
len: 16
j_gene: TRBJ2-3

CDR3nt: TGTGCCAGCAGCCAGAACCTCCGAACAGGGAGGGACACTGAAGCTTTCTTT
CDR3aa: CASSQNLRTGRDTEAFF
abundance: few
v_gene: TRBV6-6
d_gene: -
len: 17
j_gene: TRBJ1-1

CDR3nt: TGTGCCAGCAGCAAGACTAGCGGGGGCCCGAACACCGGGGAGCTGTTTTTT
CDR3aa: CASSKTSGGPNTGELFF
abundance: few
v_gene: TRBV5-5
d_gene: TRBD2
len: 17
j_gene: TRBJ2-2

CDR3nt: TGTGCCAGCAGGCTACCATTGGGAGGTAGTAAGCGGAGGGTTCAGGCAGATACGCAGTATTTT
CDR3aa: CASRLPLGGSKRRVQADTQYF
abundance: few
v_gene: TRBV7-2
d_gene: -
len: 21
j_gene: TRBJ2-3

CDR3nt: TGTGCCAGCAGCTTGTTACTGAACACTGAAGCTTTCTTT
CDR3aa: CASSLLLNTEAFF
abundance: -
v_gene: TRBV11-1
d_gene: -
len: 13
j_gene: TRBJ1-1

CDR3nt: TGCAGTGCCCCCGACGTCACCCACAGCTCCTATAATTCACCCCTCCACTTT
CDR3aa: CSAPDVTHSSYNSPLHF
abundance: few
v_gene: TRBV20-1
d_gene: -
len: 17
j_gene: TRBJ1-6

CDR3nt: TGTGCCAGCACCCAAGGCTCTGGAAACACCATATATTTT
CDR3aa: CASTQGSGNTIYF
abundance: few
v_gene: TRBV3-1
d_gene: -
len: 13
j_gene: TRBJ1-3

CDR3nt: TGCGCCAGCAGCCCCGTTTCGAACACTGAAGCTTTCTTT
CDR3aa: CASSPVSNTEAFF
abundance: few
v_gene: TRBV4-1
d_gene: -
len: 13
j_gene: TRBJ1-1

CDR3nt: TGCGCCAGCAGCCAAGATAAGGGTTACAATGAGCAGTTCTTC
CDR3aa: CASSQDKGYNEQFF
abundance: few
v_gene: TRBV4-3
d_gene: -
len: 14
j_gene: TRBJ2-1

CDR3nt: TGTGCCAGCAGATTGACAGGGGGAGGGACTGAAGCTTTCTTT
CDR3aa: CASRLTGGGTEAFF
abundance: -
v_gene: TRBV6-6
d_gene: TRBD1
len: 14
j_gene: TRBJ1-1